This entry concerns a single T cell receptor (beta chain). One end of the junction varies from germline; a read error may be responsible. Sequenced by immunoSEQ multiplex PCR; TCRdb stores in-frame clones only, minus some. This table has about 94,000 clones, roughly 89% appearing once. The data stem from a study of PD-1 blockade in classical Hodgkin lymphoma. Every patient was affected by relapse after autologous stem cell transplantation, while exposure to brentuximab vedotin was not uniform. The study recorded best responses of complete response, partial response or progressive disease. Specimen: peripheral blood mononuclear cells (PBMCs), collected before the second cycle of nivolumab. The sequence was collected from a human donor with classical Hodgkin lymphoma.

In nucleotides, the CDR3 is TGTGCCAGCAGCGAAGGACAGGGACCCCATACGCAGTATTTT. Translated: CASSEGQGPHTQYF. The rearrangement joins TRBV2 to TRBJ2-3; the match to TRBD1 covers 8 bases. The CDR3 spans 14 residues. Germline CDR1 and CDR2: SNHLY and FYNNEI.